This TCR beta chain was documented in a study of blood T cell repertoires in COVID-19. Study overall: PBMCs, B-cell-depleted T cells, or T cells provided the cDNA or gDNA that made up the material.

How the authors handled the data: Nucleated cell counts were estimated from reference gene primer amplification. Sequenced by immunoSEQ multiplex PCR; TCRdb stores in-frame clones only, minus some. V and J calls and clone size are as listed in that table; D and trimming were resolved from the DNA. Here the sample spans about 34,000 clones, about 90% being singletons. The sequencing sample was made of peripheral blood. The clonotype was recovered from a man in his 60s with active COVID-19.

DNA of the CDR3: TGTGCCAGCAGCCAAAGGAGAGGAGAAGCGGACACTGAAGCTTTCTTT. Translation gives CASSQRRGEADTEAFF. The V call is TRBV14, the J call TRBJ1-1; D is uncertain. The CDR3 sequence is 16 residues long. The V gene's germline CDR1 is SGHDN and CDR2 FVKESK. V was cut by 2 bases and J by 3 bases, with 16 bases left in between.